The clone carrying this T cell receptor beta chain appeared a single time. The CDR3 length is 14 residues. Per germline, CDR1 GTSNPN and CDR2 SVGIG (reference sequence). J was trimmed by 4 bases and V by 2 bases; bases with no gene match: 5. This sample stems from a study of shared clonotypes between healthy human individuals. The authors split each subset's genomic DNA evenly across several immunoSEQ plates. TCRdb's table, derived via immunoSEQ multiplex PCR, lists solely in-frame clones and lacks some. The table records hundreds of thousands of clones, over 75% of them present only once. The clonotype comes from a man between 18 and 29 years old in good health. This chain links TRBV30 with TRBJ2-3, with 8 bases matching TRBD2. Specimen: memory CD8+ T cells sorted from blood. Subset specified: CD45RO+ cells pooled with CCR7-negative TemRA cells. The CDR3 region has the DNA TGTGCCTGGAGTAACAGCGGGGGATCAGATACGCAGTATTTT. It is translated as CAWSNSGGSDTQYF.